The 25 T cell receptor beta chains below were found in one sample sequenced in a study of cytomegalovirus exposure and HLA in healthy donors. Primers for the PCR totalled 60 Vbeta and 13 Jbeta. Only in-frame clones appear in the TCRdb table, and some are missing; sequencing was by immunoSEQ multiplex PCR. Counted here are some 170,000 clones, around 79% occurring once; the ten biggest clones make up 2% to 2.5%. Sequenced sample: PBMCs. The receptors were gathered from a man between 35 and 55 years old in good health and CMV-seronegative.

The chain couples TRBV28 to TRBJ2-7, with D maybe TRBD2 (6 bases). Trimming stripped 6 bases from V and 1 base from J, with 16 bases between. This CDR3 is 15 amino acids long. Germline assignment: CDR1 MDHEN and CDR2 SYDVKM. CDR3 residues: CASRRRAGRSYEQYF. The CDR3 DNA follows: TGTGCCAGCAGAAGGAGGGCAGGGCGGTCCTACGAGCAGTACTTC.

In its sample, this clone was seen once. Other DNA sequences from this sample encode an identical CDR3 as well. The chain links TRBV11-3 to TRBJ2-1; no clear D gene. The germline V gene encodes CDR1 SGHNT and CDR2 YENEEA. The V end was cut by 1 base, the J end by 5 bases, with 6 bases between. The CDR3 spans 13 residues. The CDR3 DNA follows: TGTGCCAGCAGCTTAGGTCCAAACAATGAGCAGTTCTTC. Its protein product is CASSLGPNNEQFF. Drawing the rest from reference TRBV11-3 and TRBJ2-1, the complete variable domain is EAGVVQSPRYKIIEKKQPVAFWCNPISGHNTLYWYLQNLGQGPELLIRYENEEAVDDSQLPKDRFSAERLKGVDSTLKIQPAELGDSAVYLCASSLGPNNEQFFGPGTRLTVL.

This clone was observed a few times. V and J are TRBV6-5 and TRBJ2-5; TRBD2 matches 10 bases. Judging by the DNA end, TRBJ2-7 fits better; the J call may be wrong. CDR3 length equals 13 residues. In germline, CDR1 is MNHEY, CDR2 SVGAGI. Here the CDR3 DNA reads TGTGCCAGCTCCTCTAGCGGGAGTTACGAGCAGTACTTC. Amino acid sequence: CASSSSGSYEQYF.

V is TRBV28 and J is TRBJ2-5; no clear D gene. The J call may be faulty, since TRBJ2-7 better matches the DNA end. Germline CDR1 is MDHEN and CDR2 is SYDVKM. The CDR3 consists of 15 residues. The CDR3, as DNA: TGTGCCAGCAGGCCCCGTTTCGGTCGAGGATACGAGCAGTACTTC. Protein product: CASRPRFGRGYEQYF.

V and J are TRBV6-5 and TRBJ1-5; maybe TRBD1 (5 bases). The CDR3 has 14 amino acids. Germline assignment: CDR1 MNHEY and CDR2 SVGAGI. V dropped 5 bases and J dropped 7 bases, with 15 bases sitting between them. The CDR3, as DNA: TGTGCCAGCAGTCGGGACGTCGGAGGGCAGCCCCAGCATTTT. Residues: CASSRDVGGQPQHF.

The rearrangement uses TRBV7-9 and TRBJ2-5; D not resolved. The CDR3 runs 14 residues. Germline values: CDR1 SEHNR, CDR2 FQNEAQ (reference sequence). Between the trimmed V and J ends, which lost 0 bases and 5 bases, there was a span of 10 bases. This CDR3 is CASSLARERETQYF. The CDR3 DNA reads as TGTGCCAGCAGCTTAGCGCGTGAACGGGAGACCCAGTACTTC.

J is TRBJ2-1 and V is TRBV5-1; TRBD2 matches at 10 bases. CDR1 is SGHRS and CDR2 is YFSETQ in the germline V gene. The trim removed 3 bases at V and 4 bases at J, leaving 13 bases unmatched. The CDR3 loop spans 18 amino acids. The CDR3 nucleotides read TGCGCCAGCAGCTCCACTAGCGGGGATCTTCTGTCATACAATGAGCAGTTCTTC. This encodes CASSSTSGDLLSYNEQFF.

The V call is TRBV27, the J call TRBJ2-3; D might be TRBD2 (6 bases). Trimming shortened V by 2 bases and J by 1 base, and 13 bases separated the two germline ends. This CDR3 has 16 amino acids. Per the germline V gene, CDR1 is MNHEY and CDR2 is SMNVEV (reference sequence). CDR3 sequence: CASSLRAGYRTDTQYF. DNA for the CDR3: TGTGCCAGCAGTTTACGGGCGGGATATCGCACAGATACGCAGTATTTT.

The CDR3 sequence: CATSRDGQSYNEQFF. The CDR3 region has the DNA TGTGCCACCAGCAGAGATGGGCAGTCCTACAATGAGCAGTTCTTC. The chain employs TRBV15 and TRBJ2-1; no firm D call. Germline CDR1 is LNHNV and CDR2 is YYDKDF (reference sequence). The CDR3 spans 15 residues. Trimming stripped 0 bases from V and 1 base from J, with 7 bases between.

The chain is built from TRBV28 and TRBJ1-3; the D gene is possibly TRBD1 (5 bases). Germline values: CDR1 MDHEN, CDR2 SYDVKM. Trimming shortened V by 5 bases and J by 7 bases, and 12 bases separated the two germline ends. The CDR3 sequence is 13 residues long. CDR3 sequence reads: CASSPNRLNTIYF. For the CDR3, the DNA is TGTGCCAGCAGTCCCAACAGGTTGAACACCATATATTTT.

This chain connects TRBV27 to TRBJ2-7; D possibly corresponds to TRBD2 (5 bases). This CDR3 comprises 12 residues. From germline, CDR1 is MNHEY and CDR2 SMNVEV (reference sequence). V was cut by 4 bases and J by 6 bases, with 10 bases left in between. In DNA, the CDR3 is TGTGCCAGCAGTTACCGTCGGGGCGAGCAGTACTTC. This translates into CASSYRRGEQYF.

The V and J genes are TRBV5-8 and TRBJ2-3; TRBD2 aligns across 9 bases. The trim removed 1 base at V and 1 base at J, leaving 4 bases unmatched. The CDR3 contains 16 residues. Looked up from germline, CDR1 is SGHTS and CDR2 is YDEGEE. DNA of the CDR3: TGTGCCAGCAGCTTGCAAGCGGGGGGATGCACAGATACGCAGTATTTT. It specifies CASSLQAGGCTDTQYF. The whole variable domain, remainder taken from reference TRBV5-8 and TRBJ2-3, is EAGVTQSPTHLIKTRGQQATLRCSPISGHTSVYWYQQALGLGLQFLLWYDEGEERNRGNFPPRFSGRQFPNYSSELNVNALELEDSALYLCASSLQAGGCTDTQYFGPGTRLTVL.

The rearrangement uses TRBV11-2 and TRBJ2-1; 9 nucleotides agree with TRBD1. Germline CDR1 reads SGHAT; CDR2 reads FQNNGV. With V trimmed by 4 bases and J by 7 bases, 8 bases remained unmatched. The length of the CDR3 is 15 residues. The CDR3 loop reads CASSSTGGARNEQFF. CDR3 nucleotides: TGTGCCAGCAGCTCCACAGGGGGCGCTCGAAATGAGCAGTTCTTC. The entire variable domain, with the rest obtained from reference TRBV11-2 and TRBJ2-1, is as follows: EAGVAQSPRYKIIEKRQSVAFWCNPISGHATLYWYQQILGQGPKLLIQFQNNGVVDDSQLPKDRFSAERLKGVDSTLKIQPAKLEDSAVYLCASSSTGGARNEQFFGPGTRLTVL.

The rearrangement links TRBV28 to TRBJ1-2; D remains ambiguous. This CDR3 contains 13 residues. V dropped 2 bases and J dropped 4 bases, with 8 bases sitting between them. From germline, CDR1 is MDHEN and CDR2 SYDVKM. In DNA form, the CDR3 reads TGTGCCAGCAGTTTACTAGTCAGCTATGGCTACACCTTC. Its translation: CASSLLVSYGYTF.

This clone came up once. The chain employs TRBV10-3 and TRBJ2-1; 7 positions agree with TRBD1. The V and J ends lost 6 bases and 6 bases, in that order; junction bases with no gene match: 8. Germline loops: CDR1 ENHRY, CDR2 SYGVKD. This CDR3 is built from 14 residues. Here the CDR3 reads CAIRQGTWGNEQFF. DNA of the CDR3: TGTGCCATCAGACAGGGGACGTGGGGCAATGAGCAGTTCTTC.

In its sample, this clone was seen once. This rearrangement joins TRBV6-5 to TRBJ1-3; D ambiguous. Germline CDR1 MNHEY, CDR2 SVGAGI. The CDR3 covers 15 residues. V lost 5 bases and J 1 base, leaving 12 bases between the germline ends. CDR3 sequence reads: CASSVGGRSGNTIYF. The CDR3 DNA is TGTGCCAGCAGTGTCGGCGGAAGGTCTGGAAACACCATATATTTT.

This chain connects TRBV7-9 to TRBJ2-1; 11 nucleotides agree with TRBD2. The germline gives CDR1 SEHNR, CDR2 FQNEAQ (reference sequence). The CDR3 totals 16 residues. Trimming took 2 bases from V and 6 from J; bases not matched to a gene: 6. CDR3: CASSLTLAGGGNEQFF. The CDR3 DNA reads TGTGCCAGCAGCTTAACCCTAGCGGGAGGAGGCAATGAGCAGTTCTTC. The whole variable domain, remainder taken from reference TRBV7-9 and TRBJ2-1, is DTGVSQNPRHKITKRGQNVTFRCDPISEHNRLYWYRQTLGQGPEFLTYFQNEAQLEKSRLLSDRFSAERPKGSFSTLEIQRTEQGDSAMYLCASSLTLAGGGNEQFFGPGTRLTVL.

In its sample, this clone was seen a few times. V gene TRBV7-2 combines with J gene TRBJ1-1; D uncertain. Germline values: CDR1 SGHTA, CDR2 FQGNSA. V shed 1 base and J shed 0 bases, with 6 bases lying between them. The CDR3 sequence is 14 residues long. In DNA form, the CDR3 reads TGTGCCAGCAGCTTAGGGCGGATGAACACTGAAGCTTTCTTT. As protein: CASSLGRMNTEAFF.

J is TRBJ2-1 and V is TRBV7-9, with a possible D match to TRBD2 (6 bases). Germline V gene lookup returns CDR1 SEHNR and CDR2 FQNEAQ (reference sequence). The CDR3 spans 17 residues. V was trimmed by 2 bases and J by 6 bases, leaving 20 bases between them. CDR3 in DNA: TGTGCCAGCAGCTTAACCCCGAGCCGCCCGGGGGTCAATGAGCAGTTCTTC. As protein: CASSLTPSRPGVNEQFF.

The chain combines TRBV10-3 with TRBJ1-3; no clear D gene. V shed 4 bases and J shed 2 bases, with 9 bases lying between them. Germline V gives CDR1 ENHRY, CDR2 SYGVKD. The CDR3 runs to 14 residues. In nucleotides, the CDR3 is TGTGCCATCAGTGGGGAGTTTACTGGAAACACCATATATTTT. Protein product: CAISGEFTGNTIYF.

This clone showed up just once. The chain couples TRBV28 to TRBJ2-7; 9 bases line up with TRBD1. CDR1 MDHEN and CDR2 SYDVKM come from the germline V gene. Unmatched junction bases numbered 5, after V lost 2 bases and J lost 3 bases. This CDR3 is built from 15 residues. The CDR3 nucleotides read TGTGCCAGCAGTTTAAACGGACAGGGGAACTACGAGCAGTACTTC. It is translated as CASSLNGQGNYEQYF.

The count of this clone is one. The chain links TRBV7-6 to TRBJ2-1, with a tentative D call TRBD1 (5 bases). Trimming pared 5 bases from V and 1 base from J, leaving 12 bases between. The CDR3 sequence is 15 residues long. Germline CDR1 SGHVS, CDR2 FNYEAQ. CDR3 nucleotides: TGTGCCAGCAGCCCGGACCAGGGTTCCTACAATGAGCAGTTCTTC. As protein: CASSPDQGSYNEQFF.

This chain uses TRBV27 with TRBJ2-1; 10 nucleotides line up with TRBD1. Germline CDR1 MNHEY, CDR2 SMNVEV (reference sequence). The CDR3 is made up of 16 amino acids. V lost 4 bases to trimming and J lost 4 bases; unmatched junction nucleotides: 7. The CDR3, as DNA: TGTGCCAGCAGTTCTGCCGGGACAGGGGAGTACAATGAGCAGTTCTTC. It yields the protein CASSSAGTGEYNEQFF.

The rearrangement uses TRBV28 and TRBJ1-6, with 7 bases fitting TRBD1. Trimming at V came to 3 bases and at J to 10 bases, leaving 9 bases not matched to a gene. CDR3 length: 15 amino acids. Germline V gene lookup returns CDR1 MDHEN and CDR2 SYDVKM. The CDR3 DNA sequence: TGTGCCAGCAGTTTGCCGACAGGGCAAGGATCACCCCTCCACTTT. Residues: CASSLPTGQGSPLHF.

This clone was found once. The chain recombines TRBV19 with TRBJ2-7; TRBD1 might be the D (5 bases). Germline loops: CDR1 LNHDA, CDR2 SQIVND (reference sequence). Trimming took off 4 bases at V and 4 bases at J, with 17 bases between the two ends. The CDR3 sequence is 15 residues long. The CDR3 DNA follows: TGTGCCAGTAGTAGCGGACACCCCGCGCCTTACGAGCAGTACTTC. Its translation is CASSSGHPAPYEQYF.